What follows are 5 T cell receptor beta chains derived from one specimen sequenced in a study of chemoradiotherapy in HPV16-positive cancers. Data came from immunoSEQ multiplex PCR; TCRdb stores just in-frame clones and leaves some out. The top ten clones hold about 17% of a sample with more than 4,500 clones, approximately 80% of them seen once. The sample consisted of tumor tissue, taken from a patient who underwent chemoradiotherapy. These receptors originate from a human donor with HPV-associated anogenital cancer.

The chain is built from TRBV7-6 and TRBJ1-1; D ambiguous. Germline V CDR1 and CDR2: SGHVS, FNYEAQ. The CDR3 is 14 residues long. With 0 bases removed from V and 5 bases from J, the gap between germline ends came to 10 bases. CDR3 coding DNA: TGTGCCAGCAGCTTAGCTCCGGGTAGTACTGAAGCTTTCTTT. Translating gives CASSLAPGSTEAFF.

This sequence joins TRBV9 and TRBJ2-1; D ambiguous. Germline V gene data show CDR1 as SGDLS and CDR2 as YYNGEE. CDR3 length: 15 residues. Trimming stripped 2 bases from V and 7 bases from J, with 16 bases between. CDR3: CASSVRTGPQNEQFF. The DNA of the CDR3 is TGTGCCAGCAGCGTCCGAACCGGGCCCCAAAATGAGCAGTTCTTC.

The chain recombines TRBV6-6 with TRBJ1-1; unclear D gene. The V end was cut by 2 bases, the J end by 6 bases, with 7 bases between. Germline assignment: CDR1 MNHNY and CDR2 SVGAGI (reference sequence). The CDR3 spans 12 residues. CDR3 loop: CASSYGGAEAFF. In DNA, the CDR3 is TGTGCCAGCAGTTACGGCGGTGCTGAAGCTTTCTTT.

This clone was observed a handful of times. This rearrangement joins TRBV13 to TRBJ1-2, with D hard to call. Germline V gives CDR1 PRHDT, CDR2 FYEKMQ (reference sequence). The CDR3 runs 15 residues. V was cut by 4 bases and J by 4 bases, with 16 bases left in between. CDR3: CASSSTSGQSYGYTF. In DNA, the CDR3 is TGTGCCAGCAGCTCTACTTCCGGCCAAAGCTATGGCTACACCTTC.

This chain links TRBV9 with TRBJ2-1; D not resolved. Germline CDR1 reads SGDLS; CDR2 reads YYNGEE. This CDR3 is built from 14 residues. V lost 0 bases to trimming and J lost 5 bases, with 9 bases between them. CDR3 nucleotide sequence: TGTGCCAGCAGCGTAGAGGCTTTTCACAATGAGCAGTTCTTC. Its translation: CASSVEAFHNEQFF.